What follows are 26 T cell receptor beta chains derived from one specimen sequenced in a study of T cells expressing NK-cell markers. After re-calling the 5' RACE reads, TCRdb lists one entry per CDR3 protein, DNA absent. This specimen shows some 340,000 distinct CDR3 sequences; the ten leading clones hold roughly 5.2%. The specimen was blood T cells: a sorted CD56 or NKG2C T cell subset, CD4+ or CD8+ T cells, or bulk PBMC T cells (not recorded which). The receptors were sampled from a man aged 18 to 69 in good health.

V and J are TRBV12-3 or TRBV12-4 and TRBJ2-3; TCRdb returns TRBD1, unconfirmable since there is no DNA. The CDR3 loop spans 14 amino acids. This CDR3 reads CASSWGGVFDTQYF.

CDR3 protein: CASSSGQGAGNQPQHF. V usage is TRBV5-6 and J usage is TRBJ1-5. CDR1 is SGHDT and CDR2 is YYEEEE in the germline V gene. This CDR3 spans 16 amino acids. Complete variable domain (other parts from reference TRBV5-6 and TRBJ1-5): DAGVTQSPTHLIKTRGQQVTLRCSPKSGHDTVSWYQQALGQGPQFIFQYYEEEERQRGNFPDRFSGHQFPNYSSELNVNALLLGDSALYLCASSSGQGAGNQPQHFGDGTRLSIL.

V gene TRBV7-9 combines with J gene TRBJ2-7; TCRdb lists TRBD1, though no DNA is available to test this call. There are 12 residues in the CDR3. CDR1 and CDR2 from the germline V gene are SEHNR and FQNEAQ (reference sequence). CDR3 amino acids: CASSLGGQKQYF.

This chain uses TRBV20-1 with TRBJ2-7; TCRdb lists TRBD2, though no DNA is available to test this call. From germline, CDR1 is DFQATT and CDR2 SNEGSKA (reference sequence). There are 14 residues in the CDR3. CDR3: CSVRHRAPSYEQYF.

The chain is built from TRBV14 and TRBJ2-7; TCRdb designates TRBD1, a call that cannot be tested without DNA. Germline V gene sequence: CDR1 SGHDN, CDR2 FVKESK. The CDR3 has 13 residues. CDR3 in amino acids: CASSQSGGNEQYF.

This chain links TRBV9 with TRBJ2-1; TCRdb gives TRBD1 as the D gene, but with no DNA this cannot be confirmed. Germline V gene sequence: CDR1 SGDLS, CDR2 YYNGEE. The CDR3 is 14 amino acids. CDR3 in amino acids: CASSRRLGAGEQFF.

V is TRBV3-1 and J is TRBJ2-1; TCRdb outputs TRBD2, but without DNA this stays unchecked. Germline V gives CDR1 LGHDT, CDR2 YNNKEL (reference sequence). The CDR3 sequence is 18 residues long. The CDR3 sequence: CASSQFPLALNSYNEQFF.

This chain uses TRBV5-1 with TRBJ2-3; TCRdb names TRBD2, which stays unverified in the absence of DNA. The CDR3 has 19 residues. In germline, CDR1 is SGHRS, CDR2 YFSETQ. CDR3 sequence reads: CASRPRPGLAGGDTDTQYF.

This chain links TRBV5-4 with TRBJ2-5; TCRdb's D call, TRBD2, is unchecked because there is no DNA. The CDR3 has 16 residues. Per the germline V gene, CDR1 is SGHNT and CDR2 is YYREEE (reference sequence). The CDR3 loop reads CASSLYSGGVKETQYF.

This rearrangement joins TRBV5-1 to TRBJ1-1; TCRdb reports TRBD1, a call that lacks DNA to check it against. Germline V CDR1 and CDR2: SGHRS, YFSETQ. The CDR3 has 16 residues. The CDR3 loop reads CASSGRTGIADTEAFF.

V and J are TRBV5-1 and TRBJ2-1; TCRdb designates TRBD1, a call that cannot be tested without DNA. This CDR3 is built from 14 residues. Germline CDR1 is SGHRS and CDR2 is YFSETQ. The CDR3 region is CASSQFSGANEQFF.

The J gene is TRBJ2-3, the V gene TRBV20-1; as DNA is missing, the TRBD1 call by TCRdb cannot be tested. The CDR3 contains 16 residues. From germline, CDR1 is DFQATT and CDR2 SNEGSKA (reference sequence). The CDR3 is CSARDYPGGRVDTQYF.

J is TRBJ2-4 and V is TRBV9; TCRdb reports TRBD2, a call that lacks DNA to check it against. Per the germline V gene, CDR1 is SGDLS and CDR2 is YYNGEE. The CDR3 is 13 residues long. The CDR3 loop reads CASSVGTLNIQYF. The full variable domain, rest sourced from reference TRBV9 and TRBJ2-4, is DSGVTQTPKHLITATGQRVTLRCSPRSGDLSVYWYQQSLDQGLQFLIQYYNGEERAKGNILERFSAQQFPDLHSELNLSSLELGDSALYFCASSVGTLNIQYFGAGTRLSVL.

CDR3 residues: CASSESLRARELFF. The V call is TRBV2, the J call TRBJ2-2; as DNA is missing, the TRBD2 call by TCRdb cannot be tested. The CDR3 is 14 residues long. The V gene's germline CDR1 is SNHLY and CDR2 FYNNEI.

This chain links TRBV6-5 with TRBJ1-1. Germline values: CDR1 MNHEY, CDR2 SVGAGI. The CDR3 spans 12 residues. Here the CDR3 reads CASGEGVLEAFF.

The chain carries TRBV29-1 and TRBJ2-3; TCRdb outputs TRBD2, but without DNA this stays unchecked. The CDR3 covers 14 residues. The germline V gene has CDR1 SQVTM and CDR2 ANQGSEA. CDR3 region: CSVEVPPLFDTQYF.

CDR3 sequence: CASSLGPGAARETQYF. This chain connects TRBV12-3 or TRBV12-4 to TRBJ2-5; the D gene TCRdb calls, TRBD1, cannot be checked with no DNA. The CDR3 is 16 residues long.

The chain recombines TRBV6-2 or TRBV6-3 with TRBJ2-2; TCRdb designates TRBD2, a call that cannot be tested without DNA. The CDR3 sequence is 15 residues long. CDR1 MNHEY and CDR2 SVGEGT come from the germline V gene. The CDR3 protein is CASSYLAGTAGELFF.

The chain carries TRBV6-6 and TRBJ1-2; TCRdb proposes TRBD1, but this gene call is untestable without DNA. Germline V gene lookup returns CDR1 MNHNY and CDR2 SVGAGI (reference sequence). The CDR3 runs to 13 residues. The CDR3: CASRRQGVDGYTF.

The rearrangement joins TRBV11-3 to TRBJ2-3; TCRdb indicates TRBD1, and absent DNA this call remains unverified. Germline V lookup: CDR1 SGHNT, CDR2 YENEEA. The CDR3 has 13 amino acids. This chain's CDR3 is CASSPHRDQPLYF. The whole variable domain, remainder taken from reference TRBV11-3 and TRBJ2-3, is EAGVVQSPRYKIIEKKQPVAFWCNPISGHNTLYWYLQNLGQGPELLIRYENEEAVDDSQLPKDRFSAERLKGVDSTLKIQPAELGDSAVYLCASSPHRDQPLYFGPGTRLTVL.

V and J are TRBV7-9 and TRBJ2-5; checking the TCRdb D call of TRBD1 is not possible without DNA. Germline assignment: CDR1 SEHNR and CDR2 FQNEAQ (reference sequence). The CDR3 totals 16 residues. This chain's CDR3 is CASSYTLTGGQETQYF.

This chain joins TRBV2 and TRBJ2-5; the TCRdb call, TRBD2, lacks DNA for checking. The CDR3 totals 13 residues. Germline V gene data show CDR1 as SNHLY and CDR2 as FYNNEI. This chain's CDR3 is CASAPRPEETQYF.

The V gene is TRBV7-8, the J gene TRBJ2-5; TCRdb outputs TRBD2, but without DNA this stays unchecked. This CDR3 contains 15 residues. Per the germline V gene, CDR1 is SGHVS and CDR2 is FQNEAQ. CDR3 region: CASRGRTSGLGTQYF.

The chain uses TRBV28 and TRBJ1-5; TCRdb lists TRBD1, though no DNA is available to test this call. The CDR3 spans 14 residues. CDR1 and CDR2 from the germline V gene are MDHEN and SYDVKM. CDR3 sequence: CASTSGGGHQPQHF.

The chain carries TRBV12-3 or TRBV12-4 and TRBJ2-5; TCRdb returns TRBD2, unconfirmable since there is no DNA. This CDR3 is 15 amino acids long. This chain's CDR3 is CASSSGRTEQETQYF.

This chain joins TRBV12-3 or TRBV12-4 and TRBJ2-2; TCRdb calls TRBD1, which cannot be checked without DNA. The CDR3 covers 17 residues. The CDR3 loop reads CASSARNLIANTGELFF.